This record covers a single T cell receptor (beta chain). Its antigen is unknown. A read error may account for a junction end that differs from germline. TCR beta VDJ and CDR3 profiles were obtained from a genomic DNA template. TCRdb re-analysed the reads in MiXCR, keeping a single row per CDR3 protein. The repertoire holds roughly 500,000 distinct CDR3 sequences, with about a third as singletons. This entry is derived from a study of CD8+CD57+ T cells in acquired aplastic anemia. Study-level background: Mean DNA quantity obtained from sorted CD4+ and CD8+ cells was 3.2 ug.

CDR1 is SGHAT, CDR2 FQDESV, per germline (reference sequence). The CDR3 extends over 14 amino acids. CD8+CD57+ cell expansion had been shown by flow cytometry in patients chosen for sequencing. The patients all had a severe acquired aplastic anemia diagnosis. Study results and caveats: Found in both controls and patients were around 29 CD8+ CDR3 sequences. Patients did not significantly differ from controls in CD8+ Simpson's diversity.

The chain combines TRBV11-1 with TRBJ2-1; 7 nucleotides align to TRBD1. The receptor's source is a human donor with aplastic anemia. The specimen sequenced was sorted CD4+, CD8+, or CD8+CD57+ T cells (not recorded which) from PBMCs. CDR3 region: CASSHRTDRNERFF. DNA of the CDR3: TGTGCCAGCAGCCATCGAACGGACAGGAATGAGCGGTTCTTC.